This T cell receptor beta chain was identified in a study of cytomegalovirus exposure and HLA in healthy donors (dated by TCRdb to about 2017). General notes on the study: An earlier analysis of fewer than 750 of the donors reported 276 Gb of sequence data and 117 million unique TCR beta sequences obtained from about 180 million T cells. Roughly 290 gigabases of sequencing data and tens of millions of unique TCR sequences made up an early release that covered approximately 620 HLA-typed donors. Of the 300 to 500 genotyped donors, approximately 80% were placed in the genetic ancestry cluster associated with self-reported Caucasian donors. The study aimed to test whether cataloging public T cell receptors could reveal signatures of past pathogen exposure. The study profiled the T cell repertoires of about 720 subjects by immunosequencing and related them to cytomegalovirus serostatus. Besides the first cohort of around 700 subjects, a separate validation cohort made up of some 110 different subjects was used. To predict cytomegalovirus infection status, the study brought together high-throughput TCR immunosequencing, statistical association of individual TCRs with disease status, and machine learning. A later analysis re-analyzed previously published TCR beta repertoires from approximately 670 donors and added high-resolution HLA genotyping to study TCR occurrence patterns. In the later analysis, no new phenotypic data were used to find candidate immune exposures; instead, reliance was placed on TCR beta sequences and their occurrence across donors. To decide whether each TCR beta V gene segment behaved as functional or pseudogenic, an earlier analysis of some 600 of the donors relied on high-throughput TCR beta sequencing. Donor age, sex, ethnicity and CMV serostatus were compiled together with the repertoire data. A later genetic analysis took genome-wide SNP genotypes for about 65% of the 666 donors and used that subset as a discovery cohort. Every discovery cohort repertoire had been produced on one sequencing platform. Class I and class II HLA loci were covered by the typing at four-digit resolution. Typing coverage differed by locus: A, B, C, DRB1 and DQB1 were typed in about 620-640 donors, DQA1 in about 550, DPA1 in 606, and DPB1 in about 450. A few DR-DQ haplotypes were treated as single units for association and clustering because of strong linkage in the cohort. Among about 410 genotyped donors of the cohort, an average of around 250,000 unique TCR beta nucleotide sequences was sequenced per donor, of which about 19% were non-productive. The research as a whole found: Specific HLA alleles were associated with 15,000 to 20,000 TCR beta sequences at a false discovery rate of 0.05 in a later analysis. The earlier analysis of about 600 of the donors excluded roughly 17 rarely observed V segments, including chromosome 9 orphons, because counts were too low. In this cohort, only TCR beta chains were sequenced, and detectable features were limited by the absence of alpha or paired-chain data. In a later genetic analysis, fewer N-insertions in productive TCRs were reported among donors in an Asian-associated ancestry cluster than the roughly 700-donor mean. While some public TCRs were present in many individuals, most TCR sequences turned up only very rarely across donors. A later genetic analysis associated a missense DCLRE1C variant with V-gene and J-gene trimming of TCR beta chains, and an independent cohort replicated the association. Most CMV-associated TCR beta chains appeared to be HLA-restricted in a later analysis, and the HLA associations seemed to be driven largely by CMV exposure. The sequencing pipeline was judged likely to have produced a cluster of highly shared sequence variants as a technical artifact. Roughly uniform sequencing depth across donors was assumed in presence/absence analyses, although this assumption may not hold. Several of the top co-occurrence clusters appeared to be linked to parvovirus B19, influenza, CMV and Epstein-Barr virus, according to a later analysis. Some IMGT-functional V segments, including TRBV6-2 and TRBV6-3, could not be distinguished by the 87-base-pair reads and were therefore excluded. A total of roughly 160 TCR beta chains were listed by the study as associated with cytomegalovirus. Because some donors lacked HLA typing at each locus, the association tests relied only on the typed subset. In a later analysis, HLA-associated TCR beta chains showed more clonal expansion and lower generation probabilities than non-associated chains that were equally common. A further reported finding was that TCR beta sequences accurately predicted the HLA-A and HLA-B alleles for most subjects in the first cohort. Linkage disequilibrium might explain the correlated functional status among segregating V segments, but an unknown experimental factor could not be ruled out. Broadly in line with IMGT annotations, most TCR beta V segments showed up in productive rearrangements about 87% or about 30% of the time in an earlier analysis of several hundred of the donors. CMV serostatus was the only immune exposure information available for the cohort. The authors suggested that the approach could potentially be extended to other disease states and immunological phenotypes. When HLA alleles, especially DR and DQ, strongly co-occurred, attributing TCR associations to individual alleles was difficult. In a later analysis, TCR association rates were found to vary across HLA loci, with the most associated TCRs seen for DRB1 alleles and the fewest for HLA-C alleles. In both the original and validation cohorts, the classifier was reported to diagnose cytomegalovirus status with high specificity and sensitivity. In vitro tests confirmed that three of the cytomegalovirus-associated TCR beta chains recognize cytomegalovirus antigens.

The cysteine opens and the phenylalanine closes a CDR3 of 11 amino acids. Only the CDR3 DNA is retained, 33 bases long and in frame from the first base. V loses 3 bases of germline sequence and J loses 5 bases, and the interval between the two ends is 6 bases. CDR1 and CDR2, looked up from the germline V gene (reference sequence), are DFQATT and SNEGSKA. In regard to this clone: Its antigen target is currently unknown. Base qualities are not recorded, but no much larger clone differs from it by a single base.

The cohort comprised hundreds of healthy bone marrow donors. At the time of sampling, all cohort members were nominally healthy, though unrecorded immune exposures were likely present. The donor was CMV seronegative and belonged to the group of under 400 seronegative cohort members. Every donor gave a peripheral blood sample, and the peripheral blood mononuclear cells from that sample were used for TCR beta sequencing. Genomic DNA extraction from the blood cell samples was performed with the Qiagen DNeasy Blood Extraction Kit. Receptor libraries were prepared by the immunoSEQ multiplex PCR assay. For the multiplex PCR, a mixture combining 60 forward primers for TCR Vbeta segments and 13 reverse primers for TCR Jbeta segments was used. The CDR3 region of rearranged TCR beta genes was amplified from genomic DNA by a multiplex PCR assay. On the Illumina HiSeq System, the amplified TCR beta libraries were sequenced as 87-base-pair reads. From the authors' description of their analysis: Across the 670 or so repertoires, a later analysis counted approximately 83 million unique TCR beta chains, roughly 11 million of which were shared by at least two donors. A nearest-neighbor algorithm error-corrected the raw reads and collapsed the reads into unique sequences, merging closely related sequences to remove PCR and sequencing errors. To assign V, D and J gene segments, CDR3 sequences were aligned to IMGT reference sequences. For a sequence to be retained, a match of at least six nucleotides was required to both a V gene segment and a J gene segment. A rearrangement was called productive if the CDR3 had no stop codons and remained in frame with V and J, and every other rearrangement was called non-productive. CDR3 was defined by IMGT convention, running from the second conserved V-encoded cysteine to the conserved J-encoded phenylalanine. The earlier analysis of about 610 of the donors excluded sequences that lacked an unambiguous match to a single V gene segment. An earlier analysis of several hundred of the donors classified V segments as functional when productive rearrangements were above 56.7% and as segregating when the standard deviation between donors was above 5%. A statistical classification framework was developed to diagnose cytomegalovirus status using the catalog of TCR beta chain sequences. V and J gene assignment, in a later analysis, came from comparing TCR nucleotide sequences with IMGT/GENE-DB human TR gene sequences. In a later analysis, CDR3 sequences and most-parsimonious VDJ recombination scenarios were assigned using the TCRdist pipeline. In a later analysis, each TCR beta chain was defined by its CDR3 amino acid sequence together with its V-gene family, and reads without a unique V-gene family were excluded. To address suspected cross-contamination and a sequencing artifact, a later analysis removed roughly 640 highly shared, low-generation-probability nucleotide sequences. In a later analysis, a clonal expansion index for each public chain was calculated from normalized within-repertoire ranks of inferred template counts. In a later analysis, generation probabilities were computed using a VDJ recombination model fitted to out-of-frame rearrangements, and the results were checked against IGoR. A later analysis scored TCR-TCR, TCR-HLA and TCR-CMV co-occurrence with hypergeometric tests, applying a repertoire-size bias correction to TCR pairs. In a later analysis, false discovery rates were estimated by permuting HLA or CMV assignments 20 times. A later analysis grouped co-occurring TCRs with DBSCAN, adding TCRdist sequence similarity when clustering within HLA-allele-positive subsets. Repertoires with fewer than 30,000 or more than 120,000 public chains, plus five repertoires with anomalous nucleotide sharing, were excluded from co-occurrence clustering. Held by TCRdb, this immuneACCESS table contains in-frame sequences only and omits some clones. Under half of the omission traces to an unresolved V gene where checked; the cause of the rest is unknown. V and J calls plus clone size are reproduced from that table; the DNA served to infer D and trimming. This sample gives 150,000 or so clones in total; roughly 74% of them show up just once. Clones ranked in the top ten supply roughly 7% of the sample.

Sequenced: PBMCs. The V and J genes are TRBV20-1 and TRBJ2-3, and possibly TRBD1, on 6 matching bases. The receptor was derived from a male donor in good health and CMV-seronegative. The encoded CDR3 is CSARDRDTQYF. The nucleotides read TGCAGTGCTAGGGACAGAGATACGCAGTATTTT.